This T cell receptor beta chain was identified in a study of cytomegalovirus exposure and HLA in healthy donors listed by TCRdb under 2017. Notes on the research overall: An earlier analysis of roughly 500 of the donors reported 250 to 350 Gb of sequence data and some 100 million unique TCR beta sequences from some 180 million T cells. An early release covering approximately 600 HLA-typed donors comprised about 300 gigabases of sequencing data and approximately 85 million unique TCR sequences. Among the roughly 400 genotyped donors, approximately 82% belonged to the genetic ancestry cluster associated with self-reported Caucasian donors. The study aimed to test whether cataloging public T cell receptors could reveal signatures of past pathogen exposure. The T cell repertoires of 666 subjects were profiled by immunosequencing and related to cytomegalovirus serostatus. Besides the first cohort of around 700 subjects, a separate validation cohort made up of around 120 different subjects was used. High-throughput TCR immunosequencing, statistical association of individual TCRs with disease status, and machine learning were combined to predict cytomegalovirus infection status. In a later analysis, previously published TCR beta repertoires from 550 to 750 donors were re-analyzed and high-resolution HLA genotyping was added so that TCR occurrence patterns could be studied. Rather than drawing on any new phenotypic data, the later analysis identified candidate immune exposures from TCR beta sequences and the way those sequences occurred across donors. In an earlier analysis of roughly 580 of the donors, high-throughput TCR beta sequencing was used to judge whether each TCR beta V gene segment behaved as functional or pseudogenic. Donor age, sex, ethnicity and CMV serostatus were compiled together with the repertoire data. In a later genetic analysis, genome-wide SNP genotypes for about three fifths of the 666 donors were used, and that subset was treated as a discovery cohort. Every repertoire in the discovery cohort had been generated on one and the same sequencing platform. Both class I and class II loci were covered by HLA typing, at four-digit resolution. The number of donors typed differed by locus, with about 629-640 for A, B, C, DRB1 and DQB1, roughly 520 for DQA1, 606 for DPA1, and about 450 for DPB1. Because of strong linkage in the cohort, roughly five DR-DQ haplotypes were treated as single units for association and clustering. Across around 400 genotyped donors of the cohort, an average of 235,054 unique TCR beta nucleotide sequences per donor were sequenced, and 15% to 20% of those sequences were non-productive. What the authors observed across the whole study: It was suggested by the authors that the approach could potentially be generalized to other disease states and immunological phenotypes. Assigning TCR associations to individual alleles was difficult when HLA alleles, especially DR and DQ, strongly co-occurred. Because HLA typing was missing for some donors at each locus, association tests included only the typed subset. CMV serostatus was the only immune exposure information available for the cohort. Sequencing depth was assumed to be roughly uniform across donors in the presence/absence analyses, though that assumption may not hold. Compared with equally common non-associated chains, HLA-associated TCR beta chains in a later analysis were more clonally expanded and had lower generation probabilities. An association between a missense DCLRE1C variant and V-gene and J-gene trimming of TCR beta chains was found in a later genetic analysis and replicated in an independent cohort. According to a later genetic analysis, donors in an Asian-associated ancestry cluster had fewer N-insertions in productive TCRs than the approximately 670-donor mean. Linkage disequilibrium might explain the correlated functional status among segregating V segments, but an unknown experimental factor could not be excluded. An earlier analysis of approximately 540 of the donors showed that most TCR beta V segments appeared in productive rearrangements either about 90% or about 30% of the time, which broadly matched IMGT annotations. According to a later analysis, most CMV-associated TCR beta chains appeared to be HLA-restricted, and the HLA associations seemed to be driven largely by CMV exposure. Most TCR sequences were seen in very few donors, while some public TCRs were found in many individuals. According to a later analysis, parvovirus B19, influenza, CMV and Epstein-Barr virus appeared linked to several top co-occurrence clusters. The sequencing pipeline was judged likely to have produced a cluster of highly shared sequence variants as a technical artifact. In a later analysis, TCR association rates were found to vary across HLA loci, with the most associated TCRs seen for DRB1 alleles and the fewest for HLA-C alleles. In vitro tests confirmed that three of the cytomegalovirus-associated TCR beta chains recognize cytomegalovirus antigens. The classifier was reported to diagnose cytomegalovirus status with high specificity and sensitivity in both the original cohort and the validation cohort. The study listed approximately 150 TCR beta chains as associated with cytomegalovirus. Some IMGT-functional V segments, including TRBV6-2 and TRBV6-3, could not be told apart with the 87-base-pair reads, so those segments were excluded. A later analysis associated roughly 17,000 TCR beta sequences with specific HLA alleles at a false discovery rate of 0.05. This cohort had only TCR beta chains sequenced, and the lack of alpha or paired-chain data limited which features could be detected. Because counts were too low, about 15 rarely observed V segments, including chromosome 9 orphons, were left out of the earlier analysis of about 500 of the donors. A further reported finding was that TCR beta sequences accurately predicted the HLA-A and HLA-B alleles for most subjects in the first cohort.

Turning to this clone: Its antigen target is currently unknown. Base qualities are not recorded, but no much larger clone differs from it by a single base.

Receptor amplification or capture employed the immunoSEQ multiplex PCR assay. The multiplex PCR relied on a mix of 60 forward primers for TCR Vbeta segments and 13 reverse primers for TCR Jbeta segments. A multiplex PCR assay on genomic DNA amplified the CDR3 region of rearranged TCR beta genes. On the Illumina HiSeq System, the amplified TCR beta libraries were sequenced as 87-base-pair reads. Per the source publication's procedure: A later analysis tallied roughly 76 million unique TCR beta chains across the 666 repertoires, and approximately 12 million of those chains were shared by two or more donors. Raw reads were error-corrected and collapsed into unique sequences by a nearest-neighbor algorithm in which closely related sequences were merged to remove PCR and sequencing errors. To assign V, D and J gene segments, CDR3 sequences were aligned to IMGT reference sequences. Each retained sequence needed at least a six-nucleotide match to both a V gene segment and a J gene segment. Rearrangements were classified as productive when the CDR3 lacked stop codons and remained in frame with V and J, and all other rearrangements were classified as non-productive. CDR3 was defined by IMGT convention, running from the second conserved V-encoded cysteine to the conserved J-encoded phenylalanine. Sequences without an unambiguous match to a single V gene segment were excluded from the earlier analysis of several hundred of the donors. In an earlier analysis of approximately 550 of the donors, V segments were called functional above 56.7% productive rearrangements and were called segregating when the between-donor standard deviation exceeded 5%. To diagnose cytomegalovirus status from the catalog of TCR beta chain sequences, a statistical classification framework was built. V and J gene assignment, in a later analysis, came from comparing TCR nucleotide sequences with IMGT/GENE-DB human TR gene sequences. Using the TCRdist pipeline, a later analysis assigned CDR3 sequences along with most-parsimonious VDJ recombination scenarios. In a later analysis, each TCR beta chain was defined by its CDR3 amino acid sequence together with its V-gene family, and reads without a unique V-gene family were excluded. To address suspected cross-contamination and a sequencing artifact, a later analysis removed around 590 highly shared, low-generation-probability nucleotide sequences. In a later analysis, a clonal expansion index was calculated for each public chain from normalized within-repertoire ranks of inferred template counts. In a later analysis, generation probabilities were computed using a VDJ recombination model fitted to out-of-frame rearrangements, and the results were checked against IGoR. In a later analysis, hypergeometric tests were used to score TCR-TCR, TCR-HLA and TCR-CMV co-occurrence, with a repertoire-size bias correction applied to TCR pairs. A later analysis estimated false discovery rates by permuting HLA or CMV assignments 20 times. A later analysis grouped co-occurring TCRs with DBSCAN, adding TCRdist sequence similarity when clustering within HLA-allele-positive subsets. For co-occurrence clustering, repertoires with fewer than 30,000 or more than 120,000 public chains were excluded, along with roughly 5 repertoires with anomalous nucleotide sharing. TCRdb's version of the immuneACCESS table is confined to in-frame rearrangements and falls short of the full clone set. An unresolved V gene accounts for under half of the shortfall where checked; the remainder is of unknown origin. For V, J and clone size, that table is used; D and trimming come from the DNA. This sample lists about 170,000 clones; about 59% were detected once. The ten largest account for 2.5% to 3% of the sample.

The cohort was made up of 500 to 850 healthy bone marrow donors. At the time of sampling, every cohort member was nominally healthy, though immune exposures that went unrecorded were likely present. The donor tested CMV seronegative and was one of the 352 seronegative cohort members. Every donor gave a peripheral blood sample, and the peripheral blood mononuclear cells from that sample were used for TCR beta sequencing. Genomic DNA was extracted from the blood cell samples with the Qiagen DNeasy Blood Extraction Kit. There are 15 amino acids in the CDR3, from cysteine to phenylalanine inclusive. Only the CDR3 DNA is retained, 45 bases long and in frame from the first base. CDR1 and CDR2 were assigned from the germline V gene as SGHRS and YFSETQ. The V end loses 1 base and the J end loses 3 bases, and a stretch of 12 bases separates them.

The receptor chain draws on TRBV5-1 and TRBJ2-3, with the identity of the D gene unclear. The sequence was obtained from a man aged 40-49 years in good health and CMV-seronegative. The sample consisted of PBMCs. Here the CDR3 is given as CASSLSPRKTDTQYF. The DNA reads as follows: TGCGCCAGCAGCTTGTCGCCGCGTAAAACAGATACGCAGTATTTT.